This T cell receptor (beta chain) was identified during a study of identical twins. Regarding this clonotype: The antigen remains undetermined.

Whole-study findings and limits: Partly confounded zero-insertion analyses could result from invariant MAIT and iNKT cells.

The CDR3 runs 11 residues. From germline, CDR1 is ENHRY and CDR2 SYGVKD. V lost 6 bases and J 10 bases, leaving 10 bases between the germline ends. Each CDR3 protein gets one entry after TCRdb re-called the 5' RACE reads with MiXCR. The table lists around 530,000 distinct CDR3 sequences, approximately 16% of them singletons. Another study also made use of these data, one on yellow fever vaccine responses in identical twins.

The chain employs TRBV10-3 and TRBJ2-1; TRBD1 is a possible D gene (5 bases). The sequence derives from a young woman in good health. Sequencing was performed on CD4+ T cells sorted from blood. CDR3 coding DNA: TGTGCCATCAGGGACCGACAGGAGCAGTTCTTC. Translation gives CAIRDRQEQFF.